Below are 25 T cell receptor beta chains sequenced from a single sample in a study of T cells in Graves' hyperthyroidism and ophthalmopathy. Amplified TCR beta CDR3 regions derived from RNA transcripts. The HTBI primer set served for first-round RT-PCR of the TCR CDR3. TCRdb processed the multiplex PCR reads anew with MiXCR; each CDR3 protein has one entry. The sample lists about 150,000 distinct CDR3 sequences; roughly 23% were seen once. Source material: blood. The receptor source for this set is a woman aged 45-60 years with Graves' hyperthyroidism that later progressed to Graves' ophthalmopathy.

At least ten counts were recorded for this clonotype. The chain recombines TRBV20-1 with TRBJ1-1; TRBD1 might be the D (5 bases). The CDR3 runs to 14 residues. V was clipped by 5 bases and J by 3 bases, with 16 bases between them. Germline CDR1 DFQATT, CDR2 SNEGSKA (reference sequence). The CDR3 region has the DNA TGCAGTGCTGCCTCCGGGACGGGATACACTGAAGCTTTCTTT. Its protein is CSAASGTGYTEAFF.

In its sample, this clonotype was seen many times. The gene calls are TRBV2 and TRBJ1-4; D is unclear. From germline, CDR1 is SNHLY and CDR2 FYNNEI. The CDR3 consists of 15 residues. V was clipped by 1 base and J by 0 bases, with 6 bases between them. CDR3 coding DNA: TGTGCCAGCAGTGAAGACCGGACAACTAATGAAAAACTGTTTTTT. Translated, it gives CASSEDRTTNEKLFF.

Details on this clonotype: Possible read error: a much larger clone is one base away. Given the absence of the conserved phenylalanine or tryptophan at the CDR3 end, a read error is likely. CDR3 amino acids: CATSDRREGRETQYS. The CDR3 DNA reads as TGTGCCACCAGTGACCGGCGGGAGGGCCGAGAGACCCAGTACTCC. This chain connects TRBV24-1 to TRBJ2-5, with TRBD2 identical over 9 bases. Germline V gene lookup returns CDR1 KGHDR and CDR2 SFDVKD. This CDR3 is built from 15 residues. V lost 4 bases, J lost 4 bases, and 6 bases stayed unmatched.

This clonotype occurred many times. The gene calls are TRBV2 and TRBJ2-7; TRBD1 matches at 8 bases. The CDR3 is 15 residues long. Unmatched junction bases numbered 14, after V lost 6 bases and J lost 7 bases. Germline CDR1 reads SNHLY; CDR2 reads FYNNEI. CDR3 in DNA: TGTGCCAGCAGAACCCCAGGGACAGGAAAGCGAGAGCAGTACTTC. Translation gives CASRTPGTGKREQYF. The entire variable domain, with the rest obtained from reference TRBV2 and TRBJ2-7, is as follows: EPEVTQTPSHQVTQMGQEVILRCVPISNHLYFYWYRQILGQKVEFLVSFYNNEISEKSEIFDDQFSVERPDGSNFTLKIRSTKLEDSAMYFCASRTPGTGKREQYFGPGTRLTVT.

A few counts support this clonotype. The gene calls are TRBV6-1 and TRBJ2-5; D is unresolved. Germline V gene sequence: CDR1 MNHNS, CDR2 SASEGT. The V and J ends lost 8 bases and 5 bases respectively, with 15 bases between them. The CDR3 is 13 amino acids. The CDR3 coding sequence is TGTGCCAGCCTTGTCGGCCCCTCCGAGACCCAGTACTTC. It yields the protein CASLVGPSETQYF.

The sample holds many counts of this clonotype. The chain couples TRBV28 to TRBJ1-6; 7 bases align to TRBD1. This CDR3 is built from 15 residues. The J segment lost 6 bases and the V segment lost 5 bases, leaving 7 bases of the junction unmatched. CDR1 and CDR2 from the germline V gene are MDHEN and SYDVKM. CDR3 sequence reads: CASSAQQGSNSPLHF. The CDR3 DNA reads TGTGCCAGCAGTGCTCAACAGGGGTCTAATTCACCCCTCCACTTT.

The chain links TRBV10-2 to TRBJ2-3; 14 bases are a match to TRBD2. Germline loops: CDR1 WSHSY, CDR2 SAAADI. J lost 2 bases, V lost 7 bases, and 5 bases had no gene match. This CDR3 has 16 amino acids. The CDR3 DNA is TGCGCCAGCATCGGACTAGCGGGAGGTCTCACAGATACGCAGTATTTT. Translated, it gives CASIGLAGGLTDTQYF.

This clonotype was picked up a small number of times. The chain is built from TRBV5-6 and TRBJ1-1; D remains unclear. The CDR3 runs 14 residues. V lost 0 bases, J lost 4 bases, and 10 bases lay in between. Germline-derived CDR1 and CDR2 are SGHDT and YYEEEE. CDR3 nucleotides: TGTGCCAGCAGCTTGGGAGGGAGGCGCACTGAAGCTTTCTTT. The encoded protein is CASSLGGRRTEAFF.

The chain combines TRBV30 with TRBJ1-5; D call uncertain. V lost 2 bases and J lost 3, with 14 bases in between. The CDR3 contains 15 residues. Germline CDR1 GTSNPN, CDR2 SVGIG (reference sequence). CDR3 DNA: TGTGCCTGGAGTCGGAACAGCGCCGCCAATCAGCCCCAGCATTTT. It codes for CAWSRNSAANQPQHF.

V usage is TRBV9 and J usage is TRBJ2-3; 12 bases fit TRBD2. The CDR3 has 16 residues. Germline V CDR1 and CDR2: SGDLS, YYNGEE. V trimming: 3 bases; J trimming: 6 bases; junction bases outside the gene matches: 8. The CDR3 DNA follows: TGTGCCAGCAGCGCTTTGACTAGCGGGGGAATCGATACGCAGTATTTT. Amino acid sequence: CASSALTSGGIDTQYF.

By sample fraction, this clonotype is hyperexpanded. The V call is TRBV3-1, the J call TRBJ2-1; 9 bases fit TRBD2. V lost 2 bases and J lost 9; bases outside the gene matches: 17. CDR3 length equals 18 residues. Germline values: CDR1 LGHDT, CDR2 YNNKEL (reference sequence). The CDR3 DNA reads TGTGCCAGCAGCCAAAATGGGGCGGGAGGGGAGTACAAGCCTGAGCAGTTCTTC. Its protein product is CASSQNGAGGEYKPEQFF.

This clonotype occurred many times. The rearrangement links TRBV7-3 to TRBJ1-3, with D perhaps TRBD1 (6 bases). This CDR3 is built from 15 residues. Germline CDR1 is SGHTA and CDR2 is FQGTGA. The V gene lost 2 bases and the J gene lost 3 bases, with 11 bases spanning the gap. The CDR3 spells CASSLLPGDGNTIYF. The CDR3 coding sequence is TGTGCCAGCAGCTTACTCCCAGGGGATGGAAACACCATATATTTT.

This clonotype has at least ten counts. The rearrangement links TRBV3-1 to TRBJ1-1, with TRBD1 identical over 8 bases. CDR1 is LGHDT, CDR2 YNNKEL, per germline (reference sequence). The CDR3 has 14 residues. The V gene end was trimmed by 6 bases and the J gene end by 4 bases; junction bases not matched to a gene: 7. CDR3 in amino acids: CASRHLTGGTEAFF. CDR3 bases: TGTGCCAGCAGACATTTAACAGGGGGCACTGAAGCTTTCTTT.

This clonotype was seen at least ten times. The CDR3: CASRDPNSYEQYF. CDR3 nucleotides: TGCGCCAGCAGGGACCCGAACTCCTACGAGCAGTACTTC. The chain links TRBV5-1 to TRBJ2-7; D gene ambiguous. This CDR3 is 13 amino acids long. The germline CDR1 and CDR2 sequences are SGHRS and YFSETQ. Between the trimmed V and J ends, which lost 5 bases and 0 bases, there was a span of 9 bases.

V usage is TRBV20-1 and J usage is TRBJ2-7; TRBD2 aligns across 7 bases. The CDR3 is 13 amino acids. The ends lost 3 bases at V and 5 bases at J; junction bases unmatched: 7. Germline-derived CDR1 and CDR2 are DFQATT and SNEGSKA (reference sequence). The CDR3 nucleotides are TGCAGTGCTAGGGCGGGAGAGGTCCACGAGCAGTACTTC. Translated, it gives CSARAGEVHEQYF.

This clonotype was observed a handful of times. CDR3 region: CASSPGLDNSPLHF. In DNA, the CDR3 is TGTGCCAGCAGCCCAGGACTCGATAATTCACCCCTCCACTTT. The chain combines TRBV6-2 or TRBV6-3 with TRBJ1-6; no definite D call. Germline V gene sequence: CDR1 MNHEY, CDR2 SVGEGT. Trimming left V 6 bases short and J 5 bases short, with 11 bases between. CDR3 length equals 14 residues.

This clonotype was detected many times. CDR3 loop: CASRRDGDTQYF. The DNA of the CDR3 is TGTGCCAGCAGACGAGACGGAGATACGCAGTATTTT. The chain recombines TRBV12-3 or TRBV12-4 with TRBJ2-3; D not certain. This CDR3 is 12 amino acids long. Trimming removed 6 bases from V and 5 bases from J, with 9 bases in between.

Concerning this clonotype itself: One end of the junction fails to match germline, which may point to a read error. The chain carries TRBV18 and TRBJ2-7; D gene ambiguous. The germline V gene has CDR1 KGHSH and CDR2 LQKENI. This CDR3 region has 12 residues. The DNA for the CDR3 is TGTGCCAGCTCATCGAACTCCTACGAGCGGTACTTC. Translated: CASSSNSYERYF.

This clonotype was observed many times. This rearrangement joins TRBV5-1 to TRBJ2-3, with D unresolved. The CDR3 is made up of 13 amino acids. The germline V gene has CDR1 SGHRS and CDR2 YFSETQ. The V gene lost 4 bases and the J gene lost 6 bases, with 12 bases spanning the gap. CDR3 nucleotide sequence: TGCGCCAGCAGCCCACTGATGGCGGATACGCAGTATTTT. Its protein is CASSPLMADTQYF.

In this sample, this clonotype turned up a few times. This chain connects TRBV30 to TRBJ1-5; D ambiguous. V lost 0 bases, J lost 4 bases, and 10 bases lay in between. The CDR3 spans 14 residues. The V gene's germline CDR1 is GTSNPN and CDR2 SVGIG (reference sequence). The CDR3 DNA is TGTGCCTGGAGTGTAAAACAGCCTAATCAGCCCCAGCATTTT. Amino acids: CAWSVKQPNQPQHF.

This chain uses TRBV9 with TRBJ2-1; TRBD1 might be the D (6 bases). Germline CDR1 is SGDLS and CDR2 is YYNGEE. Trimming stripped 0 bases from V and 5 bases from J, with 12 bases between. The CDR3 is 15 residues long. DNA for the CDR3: TGTGCCAGCAGCGTAGCCTTGGACAGAAACAATGAGCAGTTCTTC. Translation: CASSVALDRNNEQFF.

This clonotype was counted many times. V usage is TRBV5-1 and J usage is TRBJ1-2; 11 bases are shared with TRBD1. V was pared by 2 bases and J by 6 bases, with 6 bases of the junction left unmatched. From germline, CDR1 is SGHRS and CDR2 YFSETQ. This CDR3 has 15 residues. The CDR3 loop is CASSFGDRGTDGYTF. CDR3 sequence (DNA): TGCGCCAGCAGCTTCGGGGACAGGGGGACGGATGGCTACACCTTC. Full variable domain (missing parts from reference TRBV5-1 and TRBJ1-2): KAGVTQTPRYLIKTRGQQVTLSCSPISGHRSVSWYQQTPGQGLQFLFEYFSETQRNKGNFPGRFSGRQFSNSRSEMNVSTLELGDSALYLCASSFGDRGTDGYTFGSGTRLTVV.

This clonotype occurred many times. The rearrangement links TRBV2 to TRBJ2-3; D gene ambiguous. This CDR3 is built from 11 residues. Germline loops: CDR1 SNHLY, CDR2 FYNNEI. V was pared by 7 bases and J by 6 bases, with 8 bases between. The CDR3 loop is CASKRRDTQYF. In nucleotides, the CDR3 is TGTGCCAGCAAGAGACGGGATACGCAGTATTTT.

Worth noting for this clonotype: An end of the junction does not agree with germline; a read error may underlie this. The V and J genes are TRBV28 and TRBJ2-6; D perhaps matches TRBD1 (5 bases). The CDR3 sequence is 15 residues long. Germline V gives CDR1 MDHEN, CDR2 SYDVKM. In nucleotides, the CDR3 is TGTGCCAGCAGTTACCAGGTGACTGGGGCCAGCGTCCTGACTTTC. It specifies CASSYQVTGASVLTF.

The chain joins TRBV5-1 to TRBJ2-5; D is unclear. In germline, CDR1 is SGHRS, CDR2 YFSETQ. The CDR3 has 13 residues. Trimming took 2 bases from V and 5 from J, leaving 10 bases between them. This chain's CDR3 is CASSLGFGETQYF. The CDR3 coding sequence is TGCGCCAGCAGCTTAGGTTTTGGGGAGACCCAGTACTTC.